Listed below are T cell receptor beta chains from one sample, sequenced in a study of blood T cell repertoires in COVID-19. Clones were read by immunoSEQ multiplex PCR, and TCRdb kept only the in-frame ones, dropping some. The table has over 90,000 clones, 70% to 90% seen once. Sample: peripheral blood. These receptors came from a human donor in a cohort sampled during active COVID-19. Both conserved end residues are part of each CDR3. Each record gives: D gene, J gene, clone size, V gene, CDR3 DNA, CDR3 protein. D genes are given only for firm matches. Part of the rows lack a size; the others show once, few, many or a class for expanded clones.

D gene: -
J gene: TRBJ2-7
clone size: -
V gene: TRBV6-5
CDR3 DNA: TGTGCCAGCAGTTACGTTGGGGCCTCCTACGAGCAGTACTTC
CDR3 protein: CASSYVGASYEQYF

D gene: -
J gene: TRBJ2-3
clone size: -
V gene: TRBV12-3/TRBV12-4
CDR3 DNA: TGTGCCAGCAGTTTGAGTGCCCCGGGTACGCAGTATTTT
CDR3 protein: CASSLSAPGTQYF

D gene: -
J gene: TRBJ2-7
clone size: once
V gene: TRBV28
CDR3 DNA: TGTGCCAGCCTTTCCGACAGCTCCTACGAGCAGTACTTC
CDR3 protein: CASLSDSSYEQYF

D gene: -
J gene: TRBJ1-5
clone size: -
V gene: TRBV30
CDR3 DNA: TGTGCCTGGAGCGTACAGAGCAATCAGCCCCAGCATTTT
CDR3 protein: CAWSVQSNQPQHF

D gene: TRBD1
J gene: TRBJ1-1
clone size: -
V gene: TRBV27
CDR3 DNA: TGTGCCAGCAGTGACAGGGTTGAAGCTTTCTTT
CDR3 protein: CASSDRVEAFF

D gene: -
J gene: TRBJ2-3
clone size: -
V gene: TRBV18
CDR3 DNA: TGTGCCAGCTCACCGGAGGGTGCCCTGTATTTT
CDR3 protein: CASSPEGALYF

D gene: -
J gene: TRBJ1-1
clone size: -
V gene: TRBV7-7
CDR3 DNA: TGTGCTAGCAGCCCCCTACAGGGCGATGAAGCTTTCTTT
CDR3 protein: CASSPLQGDEAFF

D gene: -
J gene: TRBJ1-2
clone size: -
V gene: TRBV28
CDR3 DNA: TGTGCCAGCAGTTTAATTCCCCGCCCGACAGATGGCTACACCTTC
CDR3 protein: CASSLIPRPTDGYTF

D gene: -
J gene: TRBJ2-7
clone size: few
V gene: TRBV2
CDR3 DNA: TGTGCCAGCAGTGAAGTGCTCAGCTCCTACGAGCAGTACTTC
CDR3 protein: CASSEVLSSYEQYF

D gene: -
J gene: TRBJ1-5
clone size: -
V gene: TRBV5-6
CDR3 DNA: TGTGCCAGCAGCTCCGCGCCTCGGAATCAGCCCCAGCATTTT
CDR3 protein: CASSSAPRNQPQHF

D gene: TRBD1
J gene: TRBJ2-7
clone size: -
V gene: TRBV3-1/TRBV3-2
CDR3 DNA: TGTGCCAGCAGCCAAGAAGGGTTGGGACAGGGTTACGAGCAGTACTTC
CDR3 protein: CASSQEGLGQGYEQYF

D gene: TRBD1
J gene: TRBJ1-2
clone size: few
V gene: TRBV5-1
CDR3 DNA: TGCGCCAGCAGCCGTGACAGGGAGGTCTACGGCTACACCTTC
CDR3 protein: CASSRDREVYGYTF

D gene: -
J gene: TRBJ1-6
clone size: -
V gene: TRBV10-3
CDR3 DNA: TGTGCCCTAAAGGAGGGGAATAATTCACCCCTCCACTTT
CDR3 protein: CALKEGNNSPLHF

D gene: TRBD2
J gene: TRBJ2-7
clone size: -
V gene: TRBV7-9
CDR3 DNA: TGTGCCAGCAGGAGGACTAGCGGGGGCTCCTACGAGCAGTACTTC
CDR3 protein: CASRRTSGGSYEQYF

D gene: -
J gene: TRBJ1-3
clone size: -
V gene: TRBV15
CDR3 DNA: TGTGCCACCAGCAGAGAGGGGCAGAGCACCATATATTTT
CDR3 protein: CATSREGQSTIYF

D gene: TRBD2
J gene: TRBJ2-7
clone size: once
V gene: TRBV18
CDR3 DNA: TGTGCCAGCTCATCACCCCCTAGCGGGGACTACGAGCAGTACTTC
CDR3 protein: CASSSPPSGDYEQYF

D gene: TRBD1
J gene: TRBJ2-2
clone size: -
V gene: TRBV6-6
CDR3 DNA: TGTGCCAGCAGTTACTCGACAGGGAGGAACACCGGGGAGCTGTTTTTT
CDR3 protein: CASSYSTGRNTGELFF

D gene: -
J gene: TRBJ1-5
clone size: few
V gene: TRBV6-1
CDR3 DNA: TGTGCCAGCAGTGAGGGAGGGTGGAATCAGCCCCAGCATTTT
CDR3 protein: CASSEGGWNQPQHF

D gene: -
J gene: TRBJ1-2
clone size: -
V gene: TRBV10-3
CDR3 DNA: TGTGCCATCAGTGAGTCTCTCGACTATGGCTACACCTTC
CDR3 protein: CAISESLDYGYTF

D gene: TRBD1
J gene: TRBJ1-1
clone size: -
V gene: TRBV28
CDR3 DNA: TGTGCCAGCAGTTTAACGGGACAGGTGGTCGCTTTCTTT
CDR3 protein: CASSLTGQVVAFF

D gene: -
J gene: TRBJ1-5
clone size: -
V gene: TRBV27
CDR3 DNA: TGTGCCAGCAGTTTACTCGGGGGAGGCAATCAGCCCCAGCATTTT
CDR3 protein: CASSLLGGGNQPQHF

D gene: -
J gene: TRBJ1-2
clone size: -
V gene: TRBV19
CDR3 DNA: TGTGCCAGTAGCCCCTTCCGCGGTAACTATGGCTACACCTTC
CDR3 protein: CASSPFRGNYGYTF

D gene: -
J gene: TRBJ1-2
clone size: once
V gene: TRBV6-5
CDR3 DNA: TGTGCCAGCAATCGAGCCGGTAGTGGCTACACCTTC
CDR3 protein: CASNRAGSGYTF

D gene: -
J gene: TRBJ1-2
clone size: few
V gene: TRBV30
CDR3 DNA: TGTGCCTGGAGTGGGGCTTTCTATGGCTACACCTTC
CDR3 protein: CAWSGAFYGYTF

D gene: -
J gene: TRBJ2-2
clone size: -
V gene: TRBV27
CDR3 DNA: TGTGCCAGCAGTTTATCGGGGGGCGGGGAGCTGTTTTTT
CDR3 protein: CASSLSGGGELFF

D gene: TRBD2
J gene: TRBJ2-3
clone size: -
V gene: TRBV2
CDR3 DNA: TGTGCCAGCAGTGAAGGAGCGGGATCCGGAGCAGATACGCAGTATTTT
CDR3 protein: CASSEGAGSGADTQYF